This is a list of T cell receptor beta chains from one sample in a study of T cell repertoires in cytomegalovirus infection. TCRdb itself ran the reads through MiXCR, one entry per CDR3 protein. The table lists approximately 910,000 distinct CDR3 sequences, around 30% of them singletons. Antigens for these TCRs are unknown. Sequences were derived from cultured CD8+ T cells from PBMCs, sampled from culture after CMV antigen stimulation. The source is a human donor in good health (CMV status not recorded). Some clones in this sample may be carry-over from other donors' samples. The CDR3 runs from the conserved cysteine through the conserved F or W. Fields, in order: clone size, V gene, J gene, D gene, CDR3 DNA, CDR3 protein. D genes are given only for firm matches. Clone size is given for some rows only: seen once, a few or many times, or a class if the clone is expanded.

>.|TRBV5-4|TRBJ2-5|.
TGTGCCAGCAGCTTGGTCGGTGAGACTGTAGAGACCCAGTACTTC
CASSLVGETVETQYF
>.|TRBV7-6|TRBJ1-2|TRBD1
TGTGCCAGCAGCCATCAGGGGGCGGAAGGCTACACCTTC
CASSHQGAEGYTF
>.|TRBV5-5|TRBJ2-1|TRBD1
TGTGCCAGCAGCTTGGGACAGGGGGTTTCCTACAATGAGCAGTTCTTC
CASSLGQGVSYNEQFF
>.|TRBV9|TRBJ2-2|.
TGTGCCAGCAGCGTAGCCCAGAACACCGGGGAGCTGTTTTTT
CASSVAQNTGELFF
>many|TRBV6-2/TRBV6-3|TRBJ1-5|.
TGTGCCAGCAGTGGGGCCGGAACTACAAATCAGCCCCAGCATTTT
CASSGAGTTNQPQHF
>.|TRBV29-1|TRBJ2-7|TRBD1
TGCAGCGTATTTTTCCGGGACAGGGCCTACGAGCAGTACTTC
CSVFFRDRAYEQYF
>.|TRBV10-3|TRBJ2-5|.
TGTGCCATCAGTGGTAAGAGGGGTGAGACCCAGTACTTC
CAISGKRGETQYF
>.|TRBV20-1|TRBJ1-5|.
TGCAGTGCTAGAGTCAGGGATGGCAATCAGCCCCAGCATTTT
CSARVRDGNQPQHF
>.|TRBV12-3/TRBV12-4|TRBJ1-5|.
TGTGCCAGCAGTTTCACCCCACTAGAGAATCAGCCCCAGCATTTT
CASSFTPLENQPQHF
>.|TRBV4-1|TRBJ2-5|.
TGCGCCAGCAGCCAAGGCGAGGAGGATGGAGAGACCCAGTACTTC
CASSQGEEDGETQYF
>few|TRBV2|TRBJ1-2|.
TGTGCCAGCTCTCCACCGGTTTCCTATGGCTACACCTTC
CASSPPVSYGYTF
>few|TRBV7-6|TRBJ1-5|TRBD1
TGTGCTAGCAGTTCGGACAGGGGGTACGGTCAGCCCCAGCATTTT
CASSSDRGYGQPQHF
>few|TRBV12-3/TRBV12-4|TRBJ1-3|.
TGTGCCGTTCCGCACAGGGTGGAAAACACCATATATTTT
CAVPHRVENTIYF
>.|TRBV15|TRBJ1-1|.
TGTGCCACCAGCAGTGTGTCGGTGGCTGAAGCTTTCTTT
CATSSVSVAEAFF
>.|TRBV19|TRBJ1-2|.
TGTGCCAGTAGTACAACCCGACCGGCCAGCGCCTTC
CASSTTRPASAF
>few|TRBV6-2/TRBV6-3|TRBJ2-1|TRBD2
TGTGCCAGCAGTTACCCCTACCTAGCGGGGGGGCCTTCAACCGGAGAAGACAATGAGCAGTTCTTC
CASSYPYLAGGPSTGEDNEQFF
>.|TRBV6-5|TRBJ1-6|TRBD1
TGTGCCAGCAGTTACAATTTAGAGCCAGGGGGTTCACCCCTCCACTTT
CASSYNLEPGGSPLHF
>.|TRBV6-2/TRBV6-3|TRBJ2-1|TRBD2
TGTGCCAGCCTAGCGGGGGGGCCAAGTGGGTCCTACAATGAGCAGTTCTTC
CASLAGGPSGSYNEQFF
>.|TRBV19|TRBJ2-1|.
TGTGCCAGTAGTATAAGTGGGCCCACCTACAATGAGCAGTTCTTC
CASSISGPTYNEQFF
>.|TRBV7-9|TRBJ1-1|.
TGTGCCAGCAGCGCCGTTCCGATTCGGAACACTGAAGCTTTCTTT
CASSAVPIRNTEAFF
>.|TRBV9|TRBJ1-4|.
TGTGCCAGCAGCGCCCGTAATGACACCTCAACTAATGAAAAACTGTTTTTT
CASSARNDTSTNEKLFF
>.|TRBV6-1|TRBJ2-1|.
TGTGCCAGCAGTGAAGCGGGCGGGGGCCCCTACAATGAGCAGTTCTTC
CASSEAGGGPYNEQFF
>few|TRBV6-1|TRBJ2-1|TRBD2
TGTGCCAGCAGTGAAAAGGGACTAGCGGGGCGGCCCTACAATGAGCAGTTCTTC
CASSEKGLAGRPYNEQFF
>few|TRBV28|TRBJ2-3|.
TGTGCCAGCAGTGAACTTGAAGGAGGGCCAGATACGCAGTATTTT
CASSELEGGPDTQYF
>many|TRBV18|TRBJ2-1|TRBD2
TGTGCCAGCTCACCACCGTTGCTAGCGGGGGTTCCCCTTTGGGATGAGCAGTTCTTC
CASSPPLLAGVPLWDEQFF
>.|TRBV6-1|TRBJ1-5|.
TGTGCCAGCAGTGATGGGGATCAAAGTCCTCAGCCCCAGCATTTT
CASSDGDQSPQPQHF
>few|TRBV27|TRBJ2-7|.
TGTGCCAGCAGTTTAAACACCGGCCTCACCGAGCAGTACTTC
CASSLNTGLTEQYF
>few|TRBV6-5|TRBJ2-7|TRBD2
TGTGCCAGCAGTTACTCGAATAGCGGGGGCCCTCCATCCTACGAGCAGTACTTC
CASSYSNSGGPPSYEQYF
>few|TRBV7-9|TRBJ1-4|.
TGTGCCTGTAAAACAGGGCACGATGAAAAACTGTTTTTT
CACKTGHDEKLFF
>.|TRBV6-2/TRBV6-3|TRBJ1-2|.
TGTGCCAGCCGCAGGGAAGGCAACTATGGCTACACCTTC
CASRREGNYGYTF